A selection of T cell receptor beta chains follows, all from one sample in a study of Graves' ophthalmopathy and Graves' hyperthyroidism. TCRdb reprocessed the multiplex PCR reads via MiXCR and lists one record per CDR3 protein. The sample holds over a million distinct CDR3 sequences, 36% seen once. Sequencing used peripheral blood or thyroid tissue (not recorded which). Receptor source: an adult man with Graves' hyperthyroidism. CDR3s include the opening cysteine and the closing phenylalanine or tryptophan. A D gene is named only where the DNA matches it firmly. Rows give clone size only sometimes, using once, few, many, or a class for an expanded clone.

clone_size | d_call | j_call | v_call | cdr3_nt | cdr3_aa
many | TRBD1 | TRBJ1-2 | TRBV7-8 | TGTGCCAGCAGACTTTCCTTGGACAGGGCGGGTGGCTACACCTTC | CASRLSLDRAGGYTF
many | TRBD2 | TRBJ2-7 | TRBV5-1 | TGCGCCAGCAGCTTTTACGGGACTAGCGTCTACGAGCAGTACTTC | CASSFYGTSVYEQYF
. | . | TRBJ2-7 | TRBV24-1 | TGTGCCACCAGACAGGGGGCGGGGGGGCCTCGGGAGCAGTACTTC | CATRQGAGGPREQYF
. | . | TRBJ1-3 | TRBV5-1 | TGCGCCAGCAGACGGGACTTACCGAGCTCTGGAAACACCATATATTTT | CASRRDLPSSGNTIYF
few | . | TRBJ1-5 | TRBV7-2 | TGTGCCAGCAGCTTCGTCCTCAGCAATCAGCCCCAGCATTTT | CASSFVLSNQPQHF
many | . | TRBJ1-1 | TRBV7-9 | TGTGCCAGCAGCTCCCACCCGGGTGAAGCTTTCTTT | CASSSHPGEAFF
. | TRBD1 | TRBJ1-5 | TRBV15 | TGTGCCACCAACAAGACAGGGCAAGGTCAGCCCCAGCATTTT | CATNKTGQGQPQHF
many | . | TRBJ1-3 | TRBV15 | TGTGCCACCAGCAGATGGACAGTCTCTGGAAACACCATATATTTT | CATSRWTVSGNTIYF
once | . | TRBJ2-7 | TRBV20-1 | TGCAGTGCTAGAGTTTATGGGCAGTACTTC | CSARVYGQYF
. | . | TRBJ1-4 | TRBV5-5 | TGTGCCAGCAGCCATGAGGAGGCCATCTTTGGCGAAAAACTGTTTTTT | CASSHEEAIFGEKLFF
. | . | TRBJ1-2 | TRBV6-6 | TGTGCCAGCAGTTACTTGAGAGACACTACCGATTATGGCTACACCTTC | CASSYLRDTTDYGYTF
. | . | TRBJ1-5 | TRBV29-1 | TGCAGCGTTGAAGGGGACGGGAGTCAGCCCCAGCATTTT | CSVEGDGSQPQHF
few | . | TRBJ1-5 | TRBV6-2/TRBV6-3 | TGTGCCAGCAGTTACCCTACAGGGTCTCGGAATCAGCCCCAGCATTTT | CASSYPTGSRNQPQHF
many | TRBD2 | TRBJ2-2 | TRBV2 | TGTGCCAGCAGGGGCGGGACTAGCGGGTATGGCGGGGAGCTGTTTTTT | CASRGGTSGYGGELFF
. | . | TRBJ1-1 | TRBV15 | TGTGCCACCAGCAGAGATGGGGTAGGCACTGAAGCTTTCTTT | CATSRDGVGTEAFF
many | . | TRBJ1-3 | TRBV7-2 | TGTGCCAGCAGCTTAACAGGGTGGTCTGGAAACACCATATATTTT | CASSLTGWSGNTIYF
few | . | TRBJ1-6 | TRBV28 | TGTGCCAGCAGTTTAGCACAGGGAATAAATTCACCCCTCCACTTT | CASSLAQGINSPLHF
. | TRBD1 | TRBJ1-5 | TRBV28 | TGTGCCAGCAACCTACAGGGGGCCGCCTTTGCTCAGCCCCAGCATTTT | CASNLQGAAFAQPQHF
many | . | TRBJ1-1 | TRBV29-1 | TGCAGCGTTGAAGGTCGGGGGAACACTGAAGCTTTCTTT | CSVEGRGNTEAFF
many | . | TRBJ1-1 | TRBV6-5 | TGTGCCAGCACCCCCGGGAGGCAGTGGAACACTGAAGCTTTCTTT | CASTPGRQWNTEAFF
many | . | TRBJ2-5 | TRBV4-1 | TGCGCCAGCAGCCGGACCGGGTTCCAGTACTTC | CASSRTGFQYF
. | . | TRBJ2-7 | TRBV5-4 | TGTGCCAGCGGAAGGGACCTCTTCTACGAGCAGTACTTC | CASGRDLFYEQYF
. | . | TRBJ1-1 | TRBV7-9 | TGTGCCAGCAGCTTAGGACAGGATGTCAGGGCTTTCTTT | CASSLGQDVRAFF
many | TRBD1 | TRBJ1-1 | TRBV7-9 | TGTGCCAGCATCCTTAGCGGAGGGGGCGGGAACACTGAAGCTTTCTTT | CASILSGGGGNTEAFF
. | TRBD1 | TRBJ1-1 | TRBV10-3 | TGTGCCATCAGCCCGGGACAGGGGAGGGTAGGGGCTTTCTTT | CAISPGQGRVGAFF
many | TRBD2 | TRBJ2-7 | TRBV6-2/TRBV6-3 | TGTGCCAGCATCGAAATCGGAGCGGGAGTCTACGAGCAGTACTTC | CASIEIGAGVYEQYF
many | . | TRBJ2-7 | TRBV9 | TGTGCCAGCAGCGACCGGACAAACCCCTACGAGCAGTACTTC | CASSDRTNPYEQYF
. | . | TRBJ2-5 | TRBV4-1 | TGCGCCAGCACCGACGACCCGACTCAAGAGACCCAGTACTTC | CASTDDPTQETQYF
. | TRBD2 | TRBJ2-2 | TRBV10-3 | TGTGCCATCGGGGGGGGGAACACCGGGGAGCTGTTTTTT | CAIGGGNTGELFF
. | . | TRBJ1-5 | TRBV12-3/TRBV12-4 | TGTGCCAGCAGTCTTATCTTGGGGCTTGGCAATCAGCCCCAGCATTTT | CASSLILGLGNQPQHF
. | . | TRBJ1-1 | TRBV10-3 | TGTGCCATCAGTGAGGCCGGGGCGAACACTGAAGCTTTCTTT | CAISEAGANTEAFF
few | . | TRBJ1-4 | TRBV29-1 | TGCAGCGTTGAAGATCCGCGGGGTACTAATGAAAAACTGTTTTTT | CSVEDPRGTNEKLFF
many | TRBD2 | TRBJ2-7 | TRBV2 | TGTGCCAGCAGGGAGACTAGCGGGGGGTATCGCGAGCAGTACTTC | CASRETSGGYREQYF
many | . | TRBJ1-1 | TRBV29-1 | TGCAGCGTTGCCCGGGGGCCTCTGAACACTGAAGCTTTCTTT | CSVARGPLNTEAFF
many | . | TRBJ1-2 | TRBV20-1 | TGCAGTGCTAGAGCCCCAGCGATGGTCAACTATGGCTACACCTTC | CSARAPAMVNYGYTF
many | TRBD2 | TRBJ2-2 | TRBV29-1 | TGCAGCGGACATTACGGACTAGCGGGAACCGGGGAGCTGTTTTTT | CSGHYGLAGTGELFF
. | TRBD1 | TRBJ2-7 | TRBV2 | TGTGCCAGCATTTCATCCAGGACAGGGGGTTCCCACGAGCAGTACTTC | CASISSRTGGSHEQYF
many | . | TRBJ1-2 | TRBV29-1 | TGCAGCGCTGAAATGGCCGGTCTTTATGGCTACACCTTC | CSAEMAGLYGYTF
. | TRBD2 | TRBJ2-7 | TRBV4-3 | TGCGCCAGTCGACGGGGACTAGCTTCCTACGAGCAGTACTTC | CASRRGLASYEQYF
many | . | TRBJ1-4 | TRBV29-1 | TGCAGCGTTGGAAGGGGATATGGTGAAAAACTGTTTTTT | CSVGRGYGEKLFF
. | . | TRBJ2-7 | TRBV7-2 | TGTGCCAGCAGCAGCCCACCGCAGGACTCTTGGTCGGAGGATCGGGTCGAGCAGTACTTC | CASSSPPQDSWSEDRVEQYF
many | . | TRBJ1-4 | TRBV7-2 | TGTGCCAGCAGCTTAGAGCCTAGGGGTGAAAAACTGTTTTTT | CASSLEPRGEKLFF
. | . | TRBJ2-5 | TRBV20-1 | TGCAGTGCTAGAGTAGAGGCTAACCAAGAGACCCAGTACTTC | CSARVEANQETQYF